This T cell receptor (beta chain) was documented in a study of blood T cell repertoires in COVID-19. Study-wide background: Acute-phase and convalescent COVID-19 samples originated in the United States, Italy and Spain. T cells, B-cell-depleted T cells, or PBMCs provided the cDNA or gDNA that served as material.

Seattle-derived patients entered the study during active infection and were followed longitudinally. In this sample, this clone turned up once. Germline CDR1 and CDR2: SQVTM and ANQGSEA. The V and J ends lost 5 bases and 5 bases respectively, with 13 bases between them. The CDR3 covers 14 residues. In the source study's methods: Reference gene primer amplification gave nucleated cell count estimates. Sequencing was performed with immunoSEQ multiplex PCR; in TCRdb, only in-frame clones are kept and a portion is missing. The V and J calls and clone size were taken over from that table, and D and trimming were inferred from the DNA. The data contain about 200,000 clones, roughly 80% of them singletons.

The rearrangement uses TRBV29-1 and TRBJ2-6; the D gene is possibly TRBD1 (6 bases). Sequences were obtained from peripheral blood. This sequence originates from a woman of 80 years or more with COVID-19, enrolled during active disease. CDR3 region: CSVRDTLRANVLTF. CDR3 DNA: TGCAGCGTTAGGGACACCCTTCGGGCCAACGTCCTGACTTTC.